These T cell receptor beta chains were read from a single sample in a study of T cell changes during pregnancy in multiple sclerosis. Method: immunoSEQ multiplex PCR; TCRdb's copy keeps in-frame clones and lacks some. The sample carries around 12,000 clones, around 87% recorded once. The source was CD8+ T cells from peripheral blood mononuclear cells, collected in the second trimester of pregnancy. The receptors derive from a female donor in good health, enrolled as a control in a pregnancy study. CDR3s include the opening cysteine and the closing phenylalanine or tryptophan. D genes are given only for firm matches. Not every row has a clone size; where given, it reads once, few, many or a size class.

>TRBV7-9|TRBJ2-3|TRBD2|14|NA
TGTGCCAGCAGCTTTACCGGGAGGGCAAATACGCAGTATTTT
CASSFTGRANTQYF
>TRBV11-3|TRBJ1-6|TRBD1|17|NA
TGTGCCAGCAGCTTAGGATGGGGACAGGGTTTGAATTCACCCCTCCACTTT
CASSLGWGQGLNSPLHF
>TRBV7-9|TRBJ1-1|NA|15|NA
TGTGCCAGCAGCTTAGAGCAGGGCATGAACACTGAAGCTTTCTTT
CASSLEQGMNTEAFF
>TRBV4-3|TRBJ1-2|TRBD1|15|NA
TGCGCCAGCAGCCAAGCAGTTCAGGGGGCCTATGGCTACACCTTC
CASSQAVQGAYGYTF
>TRBV13|TRBJ1-1|NA|14|few
TGTGCCAGCAGCTTCCCGTCGGGGGGCACTGAAGCTTTCTTT
CASSFPSGGTEAFF
>TRBV10-2|TRBJ1-5|TRBD1|16|NA
TGCGCCAGCAGTGAGTCGGGGGACAGGGTTAATCAGCCCCAGCATTTT
CASSESGDRVNQPQHF
>TRBV29-1|TRBJ2-7|TRBD2|14|NA
TGCAGCGTTGAAAGCGGGGGGCCCTCCCGGGAGCAGTACTTC
CSVESGGPSREQYF
>TRBV7-8|TRBJ1-5|TRBD1|19|NA
TGTGCCAGCAGCTCCCCCGATGGGCAGGGGGTGATAGGCAATCAGCCCCAGCATTTT
CASSSPDGQGVIGNQPQHF
>TRBV15|TRBJ2-1|NA|15|NA
TGTGCCACCAGCAGAGGGAGGGCCTCCTACAATGAGCAGTTCTTC
CATSRGRASYNEQFF
>TRBV4-1|TRBJ1-1|TRBD1|20|medium-sized
TGCGCCAGCAGCCCGAGAGCCGGGACAGGGGGCGCATTTTTTAACACTGAAGCTTTCTTT
CASSPRAGTGGAFFNTEAFF
>TRBV29-1|TRBJ2-1|TRBD2|18|NA
TGCAGCGTTGAAGGTTGGACTAGCGGGAGCGGTCCTGGCAATGAGCAGTTCTTC
CSVEGWTSGSGPGNEQFF
>TRBV2|TRBJ2-5|NA|13|NA
TGTGCCAGCGAGGATAGGCTCCAAGAGACCCAGTACTTC
CASEDRLQETQYF
>TRBV6-5|TRBJ1-4|TRBD1|16|NA
TGTGCCAGCAGTTTCCTACCGCAGGGGGCAATAGGAAAACTGTTTTTT
CASSFLPQGAIGKLFF
>TRBV7-9|TRBJ2-2|TRBD2|15|NA
TGTGCCAGCATCCGGAGGCGGGAGGCTACCGGGGAGCTGTTTTTT
CASIRRREATGELFF
>TRBV27|TRBJ1-1|NA|12|NA
TGTGCCAGCTACTCAGGGCACACTGAAGCTTTCTTT
CASYSGHTEAFF
>TRBV6-6|TRBJ1-1|NA|12|NA
TGTGCCAGCAGTTACTCGACTGCCGAAGCTTTCTTT
CASSYSTAEAFF
>TRBV7-9|TRBJ1-1|NA|14|NA
TGTGCCAGCAGCTCAGCCGGGGAGAACACTGAAGCTTTCTTT
CASSSAGENTEAFF
>TRBV7-2|TRBJ2-7|NA|13|NA
TGTGCCAGCAGCCTCGACAGTTCCTACGAGCAGTACTTC
CASSLDSSYEQYF
>TRBV2|TRBJ1-1|NA|12|once
TGTGCCAGCAGGGGGGGTACGAGTGAAGCTTTCTTT
CASRGGTSEAFF
>TRBV10-2|TRBJ2-7|TRBD2|17|NA
TGCGCCAGCAGTGGGTTCGAGGCCTTAGCGGGGCCCTACGAGCAGTACTTC
CASSGFEALAGPYEQYF
>TRBV14|TRBJ1-2|NA|14|few
TGTGCCAGCAGCCAAGTGCGGGACCTACATGGCTACACCTTC
CASSQVRDLHGYTF
>TRBV5-1|TRBJ2-5|NA|14|NA
TGCGCCAGCAGGCGAACTAGGGACCAAGAGACCCAGTACTTC
CASRRTRDQETQYF
>TRBV21-1|TRBJ2-1|NA|18|NA
TGTGCCAGCAGCCCCGGGACTAGCGGGCCCGACTCCTACAATGAGCAGTTCTTC
CASSPGTSGPDSYNEQFF
>TRBV29-1|TRBJ2-7|TRBD2|18|NA
TGCAGCGTCCTGCCGGGGGGACGGTCTGTGGTACGGGCCTACGAGCAGTACTTC
CSVLPGGRSVVRAYEQYF
>TRBV19|TRBJ2-2|TRBD2|16|NA
TGTGCCAGTAGCCGTACCGGGACTAGAGTCTCCGGGGAGCTGTTTTTT
CASSRTGTRVSGELFF
>TRBV6-6|TRBJ1-2|TRBD1|13|once
TGTGCCAGCAGACCCGGGACAGACTATGGCTACACCTTC
CASRPGTDYGYTF
>TRBV27|TRBJ2-1|TRBD2|15|NA
TGTGCCAGCAGCCGCGGGACTAGCGGGAGGAATGAGCAGTTCTTC
CASSRGTSGRNEQFF
>TRBV5-6|TRBJ2-7|TRBD2|14|NA
TGTGCCAGCAGCTTCCAAAGCGGGAGGTACGAGCAGTACTTC
CASSFQSGRYEQYF
>TRBV27|TRBJ2-7|TRBD2|13|NA
TGTGCCAGCAGTAAAGCGGGACCTAACGAGCAGTACTTC
CASSKAGPNEQYF
>TRBV5-4|TRBJ2-5|NA|12|once
TGTGCCAGCAGGAAGGACATAGAGACCCAGTACTTC
CASRKDIETQYF
>TRBV5-6|TRBJ2-7|TRBD1|15|NA
TGTGCCAGCAGCTTGGAGTGGGACAGGCCCTACGAGCAGTACTTC
CASSLEWDRPYEQYF
>TRBV7-2|TRBJ1-1|NA|18|NA
TGTGCCAGCAGCTTAGGAGCAGGGGTAATTTTAGGGAACACTGAAGCTTTCTTT
CASSLGAGVILGNTEAFF
>TRBV5-1|TRBJ2-1|TRBD2|16|NA
TGCGCCAGCAGCCCCGCCGGGACTAGCGGATACAATGAGCAGTTCTTC
CASSPAGTSGYNEQFF
>TRBV9|TRBJ2-1|NA|15|NA
TGTGCCAGCAGCGTTGAATTTAGCTCCTACAATGAGCAGTTCTTC
CASSVEFSSYNEQFF
>TRBV28|TRBJ1-1|NA|12|NA
TGTGCCACCAGTCAGGACTCCGCTGAAGCTTTCTTT
CATSQDSAEAFF
>TRBV13|TRBJ1-1|NA|14|NA
TGTGCCAGCAGCCTGGGACACCTTGACACTGAAGCTTTCTTT
CASSLGHLDTEAFF
>TRBV10-3|TRBJ1-1|NA|17|NA
TGTGCCATCAGTGAGGCGAGGGCTGGGGGCCGGCTTGCTGAAGCTTTCTTT
CAISEARAGGRLAEAFF
>TRBV7-8|TRBJ2-7|NA|14|NA
TGTGCCAGCCATGGGCAGATCGGATTCTACGAGCAGTACTTC
CASHGQIGFYEQYF
>TRBV13|TRBJ1-1|NA|14|once
TGTGCCAGCAGCCGCGGGGTGCGGGACACTGAAGCTTTCTTT
CASSRGVRDTEAFF
>TRBV4-1|TRBJ2-7|TRBD2|17|NA
TGCGCCAGCAGCCAACGACTAGCGGGGGGCCCACACTACGAGCAGTACTTC
CASSQRLAGGPHYEQYF
>TRBV19|TRBJ1-1|NA|15|NA
TGTGCCAGTAGTATATCCCTCTCTCCGAACACTGAAGCTTTCTTT
CASSISLSPNTEAFF